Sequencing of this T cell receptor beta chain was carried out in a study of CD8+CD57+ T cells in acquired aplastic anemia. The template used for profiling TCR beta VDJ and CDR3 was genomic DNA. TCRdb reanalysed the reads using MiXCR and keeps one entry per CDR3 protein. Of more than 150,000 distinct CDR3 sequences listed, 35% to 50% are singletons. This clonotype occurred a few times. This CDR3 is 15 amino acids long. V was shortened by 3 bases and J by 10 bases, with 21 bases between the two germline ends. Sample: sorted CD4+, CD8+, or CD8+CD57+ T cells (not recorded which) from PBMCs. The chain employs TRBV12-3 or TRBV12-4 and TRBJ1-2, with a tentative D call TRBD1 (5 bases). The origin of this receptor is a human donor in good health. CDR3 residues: CASSLSGAGLGIYTF. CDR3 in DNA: TGTGCCAGCAGTTTGAGTGGGGCGGGTTTGGGGATCTACACCTTC.